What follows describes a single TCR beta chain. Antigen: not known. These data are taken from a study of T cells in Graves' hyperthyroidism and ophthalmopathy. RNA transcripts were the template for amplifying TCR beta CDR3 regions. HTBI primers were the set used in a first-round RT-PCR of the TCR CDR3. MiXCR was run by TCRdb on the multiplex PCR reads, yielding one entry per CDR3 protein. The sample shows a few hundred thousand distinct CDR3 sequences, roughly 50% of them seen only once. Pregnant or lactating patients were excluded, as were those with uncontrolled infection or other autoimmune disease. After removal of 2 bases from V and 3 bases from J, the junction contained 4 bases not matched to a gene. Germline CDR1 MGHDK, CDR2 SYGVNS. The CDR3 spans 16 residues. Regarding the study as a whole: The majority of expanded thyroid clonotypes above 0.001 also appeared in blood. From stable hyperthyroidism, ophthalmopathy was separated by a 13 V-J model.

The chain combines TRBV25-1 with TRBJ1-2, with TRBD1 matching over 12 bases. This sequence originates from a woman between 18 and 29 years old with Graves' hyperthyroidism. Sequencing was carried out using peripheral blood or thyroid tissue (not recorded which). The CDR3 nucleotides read TGTGCCAGCAGTGAAGCGGGACAGGGGGCCCACTATGGCTACACCTTC. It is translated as CASSEAGQGAHYGYTF.